These T cell receptor beta chains were read from a single sample in a study of T cells after yellow fever vaccination. One entry per CDR3 protein results from TCRdb running MiXCR on the 5' RACE reads. This sample has hundreds of thousands of distinct CDR3 sequences, with around 6.5% found just once. The starting material was PBMCs, obtained 5 days after the yellow fever booster vaccination. These receptors all come from a man aged 25 to 45 who received the YFV17D yellow fever vaccine. The CDR3 runs from the conserved cysteine through the conserved F or W. Each record gives: J gene, clone size, V gene, D gene, CDR3 DNA, CDR3 protein. A D gene is named only where the DNA matches it firmly. Some rows have no size entry. The others give once, few or many, or a class for an expanded clone.

TRBJ1-5 | few | TRBV18 | - | TGTGCCAGCTCACGGGGGTCGGGCAATCAGCCCCAGCATTTT | CASSRGSGNQPQHF
TRBJ2-2 | few | TRBV20-1 | - | TGCAGTGCCCCTCGTGACACCGGGGAGCTGTTTTTT | CSAPRDTGELFF
TRBJ2-7 | - | TRBV19 | - | TGTGCCAGTAGTATCGGGTCCGGCGGCGAGCAGTACTTC | CASSIGSGGEQYF
TRBJ2-1 | few | TRBV6-4 | - | TGTGCCAGCCCTCAATCTGAGCAGTTCTTC | CASPQSEQFF
TRBJ2-2 | few | TRBV20-1 | - | TGCAGTGCTAGAACCCGGACTGTCACCGGGGAGCTGTTTTTT | CSARTRTVTGELFF
TRBJ2-7 | - | TRBV6-1 | TRBD2 | TGTGCCAGCAGCAGAAATCTAGCGGGAGTGAACGAGCAGTACTTC | CASSRNLAGVNEQYF
TRBJ2-5 | - | TRBV5-1 | - | TGCGCCAGCAGCCCGGGGGGGACAGGAAAAGAGACCCAGTACTTC | CASSPGGTGKETQYF
TRBJ2-7 | - | TRBV27 | TRBD2 | TGTGCCAGCAGTTCAAGAGCGGGAGCCTACGAGCAGTACTTC | CASSSRAGAYEQYF
TRBJ2-5 | many | TRBV29-1 | - | TGCAGCGTCGCCCCAGGGGAGACCCAGTACTTC | CSVAPGETQYF
TRBJ2-7 | few | TRBV20-1 | - | TGCAGTGCTATCCCTACCCTCTTCAGTACCTACGAGCAGTACTTC | CSAIPTLFSTYEQYF
TRBJ2-2 | many | TRBV20-1 | - | TGCAGTGCTATGGACAGCCGATTAAGGACCGGGGAGCTGTTTTTT | CSAMDSRLRTGELFF
TRBJ2-5 | many | TRBV20-1 | - | TGCAGTGCTAGAACTGACCAGGAGACCCAGTACTTC | CSARTDQETQYF